What follows is one TCR beta chain and its context. Its antigen remains unknown. CD45RO-negative cells were positively selected for CCR7, leaving out terminally differentiated effector memory CD45RA+ cells. In germline, CDR1 is SGHRS, CDR2 YFSETQ. J was trimmed by 9 bases and V by 4 bases; bases with no gene match: 16. The CDR3 covers 15 residues. Original processing notes: Junction-only sequences produced by ImmunoSEQ had no quality scores, so filtering differed. Assay used: immunoSEQ multiplex PCR; TCRdb lists only in-frame clones, some missing. From that table come the V and J calls and clone size; the DNA was used to work out D and trimming. The sample lists roughly 590,000 clones, 95% to 96% occurring once. These data belong to a study of shared clonotypes between healthy human individuals. Looking at the study overall: Donor ages ranged 18 to 49 years: a couple of women, a few men. The plates for each donor numbered three CD4 naive, three CD4 memory, two CD8 naive and one CD8 memory. Study outcomes and limitations: The four-donor shared clonotypes exceeded non-shared clonotypes in generation probability, with non-shared ones scoring lower.

This clonotype was obtained from a woman younger than 45 in good health. Sequencing was done on a sample of naive CD8+ T cells sorted from blood. The chain has TRBV5-1 and TRBJ2-7, with 7 bases identical to TRBD1. As DNA, the CDR3 is TGCGCCAGCAGCCCTGGGACAGTTCTCCCTGGAAGGCAGTACTTC. Its protein is CASSPGTVLPGRQYF.